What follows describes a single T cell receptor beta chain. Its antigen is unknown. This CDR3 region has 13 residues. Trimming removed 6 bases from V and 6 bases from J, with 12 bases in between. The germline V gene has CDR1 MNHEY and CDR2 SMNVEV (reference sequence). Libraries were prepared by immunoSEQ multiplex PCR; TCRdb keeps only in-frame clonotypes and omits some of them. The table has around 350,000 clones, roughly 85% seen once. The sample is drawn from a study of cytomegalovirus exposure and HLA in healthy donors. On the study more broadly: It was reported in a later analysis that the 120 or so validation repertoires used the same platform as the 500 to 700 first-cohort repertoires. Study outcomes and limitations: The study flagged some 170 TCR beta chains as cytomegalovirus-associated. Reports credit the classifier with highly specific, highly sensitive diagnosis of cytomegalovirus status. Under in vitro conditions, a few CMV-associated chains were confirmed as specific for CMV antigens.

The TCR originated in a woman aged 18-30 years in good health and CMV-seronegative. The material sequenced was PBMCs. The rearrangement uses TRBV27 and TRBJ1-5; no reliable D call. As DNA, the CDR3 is TGTGCCAGCAGCCCGGCGGCTAGTCAGCCCCAGCATTTT. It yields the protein CASSPAASQPQHF.